This is a list of T cell receptor beta chains from one sample in a study of blood T cell repertoires in COVID-19. Generated by immunoSEQ multiplex PCR, the TCRdb table keeps only in-frame clones and is missing some. The sample has over 250,000 clones; approximately 84% are singletons. The specimen sequenced was peripheral blood. These receptor sequences come from a human donor with COVID-19, enrolled during active disease. The donor label of this sample is uncertain. The CDR3 runs from the conserved cysteine through the conserved F or W.

v_call	j_call	cdr3_aa
TRBV28	TRBJ1-1	CASQWTVNTEAFF
TRBV9	TRBJ1-2	CASSVDSHNYGYTF
TRBV6-5	TRBJ1-4	CASSYETGNEKLFF
TRBV6-5	TRBJ2-5	CASSGQGALQTQYF
TRBV27	TRBJ2-3	CASNLIVTHTSTDTQYF
TRBV9	TRBJ2-1	CASSSRTGLEDEQFF
TRBV3-1/TRBV3-2	TRBJ2-1	CASSLAGGPDEQFF
TRBV5-1	TRBJ1-6	CASSSGLDNSPLHF
TRBV24-1	TRBJ2-1	CATSDPGTSLNEQFF
TRBV28	TRBJ2-1	CASSWRVNEQFF
TRBV4-1	TRBJ2-1	CASSQPGLAYNEQFF
TRBV28	TRBJ1-5	CASRETGMGNQPQHF
TRBV9	TRBJ1-3	CASSLRDSGNTIYF
TRBV4-3	TRBJ2-7	CASSQDWTSGNEQYF
TRBV4-2	TRBJ2-7	CASSPSGFTYEQYF
TRBV11-2	TRBJ2-7	CASSLIQGSSYEQYF
TRBV28	TRBJ2-2	CASSFVQRVNTGELFF
TRBV27	TRBJ1-6	CASSLAVLSPLHF
TRBV5-1	TRBJ2-3	CASSETGARTDTQYF
TRBV20-1	TRBJ1-5	CSASSGMNQPQHF
TRBV5-1	TRBJ2-1	CASSLAPSGGYNEQFF
TRBV7-3	TRBJ2-1	CASSPGTGGGRNSEQFF
TRBV5-5	TRBJ2-5	CASSSTANEETQYF
TRBV10-2	TRBJ1-4	CASSVMTGRNEKLFF
TRBV18	TRBJ2-1	CASSPPSGTSGYNEQFF
TRBV9	TRBJ2-2	CASTNLAGGFGELFF
TRBV7-2	TRBJ2-5	CASSPPSSGRAGETQYF
TRBV7-9	TRBJ1-2	CASSLGAGSGGYTF
TRBV2	TRBJ1-4	CSSSHGTGANEKLFF
TRBV5-4	TRBJ2-4	CASSLGQGAGNIQYF
TRBV12-5	TRBJ1-5	CASGLVGGEPQPQHF
TRBV2	TRBJ2-4	CASSAEIYGVSVF
TRBV30	TRBJ1-1	CAGPGGPWNTEAFF
TRBV4-2	TRBJ1-3	CASSQESPGRSGNTIYF
TRBV7-2	TRBJ2-7	CASSLAPQGAYEQYF
TRBV24-1	TRBJ2-4	CATSDLRPEGLVLLPLAKNIQYF
TRBV29-1	TRBJ1-1	CSVGQGNTEAFF
TRBV29-1	TRBJ1-1	CSVDDRVNTEAFF
TRBV18	TRBJ2-7	CASSRSGKNEQYF
TRBV9	TRBJ1-1	CASSFGTGNTEAFF
TRBV7-2	TRBJ1-1	CASSFGISRQAEAFF
TRBV9	TRBJ2-2	CASSIRRGQLNTGELFF
TRBV3-1/TRBV3-2	TRBJ1-4	CASSQAPGGILGKLFF
TRBV5-5	TRBJ1-2	CASSETSGYGYTF
TRBV3-1/TRBV3-2	TRBJ2-1	CASSQGGRVLNEQFF
TRBV9	TRBJ2-1	CASSVGGLAGNEQFF
TRBV28	TRBJ1-3	CASSVVRSGNTIYF
TRBV27	TRBJ1-1	CASWAMYRGLRRGTEAFF
TRBV5-1	TRBJ2-2	CASSFLDTNTGELFF
TRBV5-1	TRBJ2-7	CASSLAWEGENEQYF
TRBV6-2/TRBV6-3	TRBJ1-4	CASSRTGGGEKLFF
TRBV6-5	TRBJ2-1	CASRMTGSSYNEQFF
TRBV28	TRBJ1-2	CASRMGQANYGYTF
TRBV9	TRBJ1-4	CASSAIRQGNEKLFF
TRBV28	TRBJ2-7	CASSYPGLAFYEQYF